Described below is a single TCR beta chain sequence and its context. A junction end diverges from the germline sequence, so it may reflect a read error. Per the study methods: Estimation of nucleated cell counts relied on the amplification of reference gene primers. The repertoire was sequenced with immunoSEQ multiplex PCR; TCRdb's copy has only in-frame clones and lacks some. Clonal size and the V and J genes are those of that table, whereas D and trimming came from the DNA. The table has some 200,000 clones, roughly 80% seen once. This specimen belongs to a study of blood T cell repertoires in COVID-19. Study background: From T cells, B-cell-depleted T cells, or PBMCs came the material, which was cDNA or gDNA.

Sample: peripheral blood. The receptor was isolated from a woman aged 80 or over with acute or convalescent COVID-19.

CDR3 bases: TGTGCTAGCAGCTTAGCCGCGGGAGGGGCTACCGGGGAGCTGTTTTTT. Protein sequence: CASSLAAGGATGELFF. The V call is TRBV7-7, the J call TRBJ2-2; 9 positions agree with TRBD2. Germline CDR1 is SSHAT and CDR2 is FNYEAQ (reference sequence). The CDR3 has 16 amino acids.